This section outlines one T cell receptor (beta chain) sequence together with its context. Its specificity is not known. These data originate in a study of T-cell memory formation after mild COVID-19. On the study more broadly: TCR clusters mostly belonged to single donors.

TCRdb used MiXCR to reprocess the 5' RACE reads, holding one entry per CDR3 protein. The table shows 430,000 or so distinct CDR3 sequences, with around a quarter occurring only once. Study results and limitations: CD4+ contracting clones were mainly CM and EM; CD8+ ones, EMRA. Specificity for SARS-CoV-2 was not confirmed among the second-wave clones peaking on day 37. Some SARS-CoV-2-responding clones were already detected in memory before infection.

This CDR3 comprises 18 residues. Trimming took 0 bases from V and 8 from J; bases not matched to a gene: 11. The rearrangement joins TRBV23-1 to TRBJ2-1; 12 bases match TRBD2. TRBV23-1 is noted as an ORF with a role that remains uncertain. Sequencing input: PBMCs or a T cell subset sorted from them (not recorded which). The sequence was obtained from an adult woman who had mild COVID-19 (a few samples of this study predate the infection). Cell type and time point are not known. CDR3 nucleotides: TGCGCCAGCAGTCAATCGGGAGCTAGCGGGAGGGCCGGGGATGAGCAGTTCTTC. This gives the protein CASSQSGASGRAGDEQFF.